Ten or more counts support the clone carrying this T cell receptor beta chain. The antigen is not known. The entry originates in a study of Graves' ophthalmopathy and Graves' hyperthyroidism. About the research overall: The authors collected peripheral blood at initial diagnosis, before any treatment.

Regarding the study as a whole: Ophthalmopathy progression prediction by the model yielded a sensitivity of around 68% and a specificity of just over 72%.

Other autoimmune disease, uncontrolled infection, pregnancy and lactation led to exclusion. Orbital computed tomography, thyroid ultrasound, TRAb, serum thyroxine and clinical symptoms formed the basis of diagnosis. Amplification of the TCR beta CDR3 regions used RNA transcripts (as template). Amplification began with first-round RT-PCR using HTBI primers, then second-round multiplex PCR was performed. Using its own MiXCR run on the multiplex PCR reads, TCRdb lists one record per CDR3 protein. This sample has about 340,000 distinct CDR3 sequences; roughly a sixth occur once, and the top ten carry approximately 13%. Sequences were obtained from peripheral blood. The sequence was obtained from an adult man with Graves' ophthalmopathy.

CDR3 DNA: TGTGCCTGGAGTGGGGGCAGATATAACTATGGCTACACCTTC. Translating it yields CAWSGGRYNYGYTF. The V and J genes are TRBV30 and TRBJ1-2; maybe TRBD1 (5 bases). CDR1 is GTSNPN, CDR2 SVGIG, per germline (reference sequence). CDR3 length equals 14 residues. V was trimmed by 1 base and J by 1 base, leaving 10 bases between them.